The sequence of this T cell receptor (beta chain) was determined in a study of blood T cells in healthy people across ages. Findings of the study overall: Long-lived donors exceeded aged donors in naive CD4+ cells and diversity.

In the case of this clonotype: The antigen is undetermined.

This CDR3 spans 13 amino acids. Germline V gives CDR1 SEHNR, CDR2 FQNEAQ (reference sequence). The V and J ends lost 7 bases and 4 bases respectively, with 13 bases between them. It was with a sample-barcoded 5' primer and a J-beta primer mix that a second PCR of roughly 6 to 11 cycles was run. TCRdb re-derived calls from the 5' RACE reads in MiXCR, one entry per CDR3 protein. Seen here are some 690,000 distinct CDR3 sequences, about a fifth observed once, and the top ten hold about 22%. Sequencing was done on a sample of blood. The rearrangement uses TRBV7-9 and TRBJ2-5; the D is unclear. The TCR sequence derives from a man between 65 and 85 years old in good health. The CDR3 sequence is CASTYASIETQYF. The CDR3 nucleotides read TGTGCCAGCACCTATGCCAGTATAGAGACCCAGTACTTC.